These 18 T cell receptor beta chains were all obtained from the same sample, sequenced in a study of blood T cell repertoires in COVID-19. TCRdb's copy holds only in-frame clones and misses some; the assay was immunoSEQ multiplex PCR. The sample yields 100,000 to 150,000 clones, 74% seen once. Input material: peripheral blood. The receptor set was obtained from a man older than 75 with COVID-19, enrolled during active disease.

This chain uses TRBV24-1 with TRBJ2-1; 7 bases are a match to TRBD1. Germline V lookup: CDR1 KGHDR, CDR2 SFDVKD. The CDR3 extends over 17 amino acids. V dropped 3 bases and J dropped 5; count of bases not matched to a gene: 12. CDR3 bases: TGTGCCACCAGTGATCCCATCTGGGGGACAGATGACAATGAGCAGTTCTTC. Translated: CATSDPIWGTDDNEQFF.

The chain combines TRBV4-3 with TRBJ2-1; 7 bases line up with TRBD2. Germline lookup yields CDR1 LGHNA and CDR2 YSLEER. The CDR3 spans 17 residues. V lost 1 base, J lost 3 bases, and 9 bases stayed unmatched. CDR3 loop: CASSQAWLSGVYNEQFF. As DNA, the CDR3 is TGCGCCAGCAGCCAAGCCTGGCTCAGCGGGGTCTACAATGAGCAGTTCTTC.

CDR3 protein: CASSIRGQGAEAFF. CDR3 DNA: TGTGCCAGTAGTATAAGAGGGCAGGGGGCTGAAGCTTTCTTT. The chain carries TRBV19 and TRBJ1-1; TRBD1 aligns across 7 bases. The trim removed 2 bases at V and 6 bases at J, leaving 6 bases unmatched. The length of the CDR3 is 14 residues. The germline CDR1 and CDR2 sequences are LNHDA and SQIVND (reference sequence).

The chain combines TRBV5-1 with TRBJ2-3; TRBD1 aligns across 8 bases. V was clipped by 3 bases and J by 3 bases; unmatched bases: 3. CDR1 SGHRS and CDR2 YFSETQ come from the germline V gene. The CDR3 has 14 amino acids. CDR3 residues: CASSSGQGTDTQYF. In DNA, the CDR3 is TGCGCCAGCAGCTCAGGACAGGGAACAGATACGCAGTATTTT.

CDR3: CASAQGLAGGAFTYEQYF. CDR3 coding DNA: TGCGCCAGCGCGCAGGGACTAGCGGGAGGGGCATTTACCTACGAGCAGTACTTC. V gene TRBV5-1 combines with J gene TRBJ2-7; 16 bases align to TRBD2. The trim removed 7 bases at V and 2 bases at J, leaving 12 bases unmatched. This CDR3 spans 18 amino acids. Per germline, CDR1 SGHRS and CDR2 YFSETQ. Based on the CDR3 plus reference TRBV5-1 and TRBJ2-7, the full variable domain is KAGVTQTPRYLIKTRGQQVTLSCSPISGHRSVSWYQQTPGQGLQFLFEYFSETQRNKGNFPGRFSGRQFSNSRSEMNVSTLELGDSALYLCASAQGLAGGAFTYEQYFGPGTRLTVT.

This chain uses TRBV19 with TRBJ2-7, with TRBD2 identical over 9 bases. The CDR3 runs to 16 residues. Per the germline V gene, CDR1 is LNHDA and CDR2 is SQIVND (reference sequence). Unmatched junction bases numbered 11, after V lost 2 bases and J lost 6 bases. The chain's CDR3 is CASSIMPSGKVREQYF. The CDR3 region has the DNA TGTGCCAGTAGTATAATGCCTAGCGGGAAGGTTCGCGAGCAGTACTTC.

V usage is TRBV5-4 and J usage is TRBJ2-7, with TRBD1 matching 8 bases. CDR3 length: 14 amino acids. The V gene's germline CDR1 is SGHNT and CDR2 YYREEE (reference sequence). J lost 3 bases, V lost 0 bases, and 2 bases had no gene match. CDR3 loop: CASSLDRGSYEQYF. Written as DNA, the CDR3 is TGTGCCAGCAGCTTGGACAGGGGGAGCTACGAGCAGTACTTC.

The V call is TRBV5-5, the J call TRBJ2-5; a possible D gene is TRBD2 (5 bases). Trimming took off 4 bases at V and 1 base at J, with 8 bases between the two ends. The CDR3 is 13 amino acids. The germline CDR1 and CDR2 sequences are SGHKS and YYEKEE (reference sequence). The CDR3 loop reads CASSPDSQETQYF. The DNA of the CDR3 is TGTGCCAGCAGCCCGGACTCCCAAGAGACCCAGTACTTC.

This chain joins TRBV7-8 and TRBJ1-1; 7 nucleotides match TRBD1. The V segment lost 5 bases and the J segment 1 base; nucleotides outside the gene matches: 7. Germline V CDR1 and CDR2: SGHVS, FQNEAQ. The CDR3 loop spans 15 amino acids. The DNA of the CDR3 is TGTGCCAGCAGCCAGTGGGACAGTTCGAACACTGAAGCTTTCTTT. Encoded protein: CASSQWDSSNTEAFF.

The gene calls are TRBV28 and TRBJ1-1, with D possibly being TRBD1 (6 bases). The V gene lost 6 bases and the J gene lost 1 base, with 15 bases spanning the gap. CDR3 length: 15 residues. Looked up from germline, CDR1 is MDHEN and CDR2 is SYDVKM. The CDR3 is CASSPLVQGNTEAFF. CDR3 DNA sequence: TGTGCCAGCAGCCCCCTTGTACAGGGGAACACTGAAGCTTTCTTT.

The chain combines TRBV2 with TRBJ1-5, with TRBD1 matching 8 bases. Germline V gene lookup returns CDR1 SNHLY and CDR2 FYNNEI. The CDR3 contains 15 residues. V trimming: 7 bases; J trimming: 1 base; junction bases outside the gene matches: 6. The CDR3 coding sequence is TGTGCCAGCAACAGGGACAGGCTAAGCAATCAGCCCCAGCATTTT. Residues: CASNRDRLSNQPQHF.

This clone was picked up one time. The chain is built from TRBV4-3 and TRBJ2-7; 7 nucleotides match TRBD1. The trim removed 3 bases at V and 2 bases at J, leaving 13 bases unmatched. CDR3 length: 17 amino acids. In germline, CDR1 is LGHNA, CDR2 YSLEER. The CDR3 DNA reads as TGCGCCAGCAGCCAGACATTCCGGGACAGCGTCGCCTACGAGCAGTACTTC. Its protein product is CASSQTFRDSVAYEQYF.

The V call is TRBV7-2, the J call TRBJ2-2, with a tentative D call TRBD2 (6 bases). This CDR3 has 15 amino acids. V lost 3 bases and J 5 bases, leaving 13 bases between the germline ends. Germline loops: CDR1 SGHTA, CDR2 FQGNSA. CDR3 bases: TGTGCCAGCAGCTTTGTGGCGGGATGGACCGGGGAGCTGTTTTTT. This translates into CASSFVAGWTGELFF. Together with reference TRBV7-2 and TRBJ2-2, the CDR3 gives the full variable domain: GAGVSQSPSNKVTEKGKDVELRCDPISGHTALYWYRQSLGQGLEFLIYFQGNSAPDKSGLPSDRFSAERTGGSVSTLTIQRTQQEDSAVYLCASSFVAGWTGELFFGEGSRLTVL.

This clone occurred a few times. The gene calls are TRBV5-8 and TRBJ1-5, with D perhaps TRBD1 (5 bases). CDR3 length: 14 residues. Between the trimmed V and J ends, which lost 3 bases and 7 bases, there was a span of 14 bases. CDR1 is SGHTS, CDR2 YDEGEE, per germline. The CDR3 sequence is CASSSRGRYQPQHF. In DNA, the CDR3 is TGTGCCAGCAGCTCTAGGGGTCGTTACCAGCCCCAGCATTTT. The full variable domain, with the rest looked up from reference TRBV5-8 and TRBJ1-5, is EAGVTQSPTHLIKTRGQQATLRCSPISGHTSVYWYQQALGLGLQFLLWYDEGEERNRGNFPPRFSGRQFPNYSSELNVNALELEDSALYLCASSSRGRYQPQHFGDGTRLSIL.

V usage is TRBV9 and J usage is TRBJ2-7; TRBD1 matches 12 bases. Trimming cost V 6 bases and J 8 bases; bases outside gene matches: 9. This CDR3 comprises 14 residues. CDR1 SGDLS and CDR2 YYNGEE come from the germline V gene. This CDR3 is CASNPGTGGLKQYF. The CDR3 DNA is TGTGCCAGCAACCCAGGGACAGGGGGCTTAAAGCAGTACTTC.

The V call is TRBV28, the J call TRBJ2-7; 11 positions match TRBD1. Germline V gene lookup returns CDR1 MDHEN and CDR2 SYDVKM. CDR3 length: 14 residues. Germline trimming cut 10 bases from V and 1 base from J; bases unmatched to any gene: 6. CDR3 nucleotide sequence: TGTGCCACCTTAGGGACAGGGGGTTCCTACGAGCAGTACTTC. This sequence encodes CATLGTGGSYEQYF.

The chain joins TRBV2 to TRBJ1-1; TRBD1 matches at 9 bases. The CDR3 is 16 residues long. With 4 bases clipped from V and 4 bases from J, the junction kept 10 bases outside the gene matches. Germline CDR1 is SNHLY and CDR2 is FYNNEI. CDR3 protein: CASSAGQGGRGTEAFF. For the CDR3, the DNA is TGTGCCAGCAGTGCGGGACAGGGTGGTCGGGGCACTGAAGCTTTCTTT.

The chain couples TRBV5-1 to TRBJ2-7; 7 bases agree with TRBD1. From germline, CDR1 is SGHRS and CDR2 YFSETQ. V gave up 5 bases and J gave up 4 bases; unmatched junction bases: 3. The CDR3 contains 12 residues. The CDR3 loop reads CASRWDSYEQYF. CDR3 nucleotide sequence: TGCGCCAGCAGATGGGACAGTTACGAGCAGTACTTC.